This T cell receptor (beta chain) was observed in a study of blood T cell repertoires in COVID-19. Across the study: PBMCs, B-cell-depleted T cells, or T cells provided the cDNA or gDNA that made up the material.

Seattle participants joined during active infection and were tracked over time. V lost 0 bases and J lost 4, with 10 bases in between. The germline V gene encodes CDR1 SGHRS and CDR2 YFSETQ. The CDR3 loop spans 14 amino acids. The authors' processing: Reference gene primers were amplified, and this amplification served to estimate nucleated cell counts. Assay used: immunoSEQ multiplex PCR; TCRdb lists only in-frame clones, some missing. The V and J calls and clone size are taken from that table; D and trimming were inferred from the DNA. Among approximately 120,000 clones, 81% were seen once, and the ten largest hold 17%.

This sequence originates from a man aged 30-40 years with COVID-19, enrolled during active disease. The chain couples TRBV5-1 to TRBJ2-5, with D maybe TRBD1 (5 bases). Source material: peripheral blood. CDR3 in DNA: TGCGCCAGCAGCTTGGGGGCAGGGTCAGAGACCCAGTACTTC. This sequence encodes CASSLGAGSETQYF. The complete variable domain, with remaining parts taken from reference TRBV5-1 and TRBJ2-5, reads KAGVTQTPRYLIKTRGQQVTLSCSPISGHRSVSWYQQTPGQGLQFLFEYFSETQRNKGNFPGRFSGRQFSNSRSEMNVSTLELGDSALYLCASSLGAGSETQYFGPGTRLLVL.